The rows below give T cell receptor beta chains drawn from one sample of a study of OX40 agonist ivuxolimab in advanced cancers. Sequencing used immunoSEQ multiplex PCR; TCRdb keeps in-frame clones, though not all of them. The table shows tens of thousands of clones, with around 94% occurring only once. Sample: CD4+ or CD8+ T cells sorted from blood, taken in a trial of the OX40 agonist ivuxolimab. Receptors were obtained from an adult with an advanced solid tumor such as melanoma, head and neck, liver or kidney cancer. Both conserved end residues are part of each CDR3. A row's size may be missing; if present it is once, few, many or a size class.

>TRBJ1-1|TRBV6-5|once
CATSLGVNTEAFF
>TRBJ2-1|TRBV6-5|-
CATKSYNEQFF
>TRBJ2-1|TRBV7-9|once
CASRPSSGRGEQFF
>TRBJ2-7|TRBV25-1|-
CASRPGWSPASYEQYF
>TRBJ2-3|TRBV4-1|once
CASSQGAVDTQYF
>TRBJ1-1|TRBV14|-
CASSLARFRRQGRLGDTEAFF
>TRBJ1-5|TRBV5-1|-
CASATGVNQPQHF
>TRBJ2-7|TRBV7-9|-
CASSLFRGVDEQYF
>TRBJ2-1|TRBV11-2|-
CASIQGGNEQFF
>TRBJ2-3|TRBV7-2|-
CASSFQIQGTQYF
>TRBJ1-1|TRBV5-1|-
CASSLQGAAFF
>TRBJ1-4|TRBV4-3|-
CASSRLHKGPREKLFF
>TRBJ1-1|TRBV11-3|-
CASSADGMNTEAFF
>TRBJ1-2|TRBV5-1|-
CASSLAVGGLRGYTF
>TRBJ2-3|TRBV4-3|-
CASGRYSGTDTQYF
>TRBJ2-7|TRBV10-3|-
CAISESWGEASEQYF
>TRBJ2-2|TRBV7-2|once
CASSSRVTGELFF
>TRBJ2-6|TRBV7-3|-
CASSREGGAGANVLTF
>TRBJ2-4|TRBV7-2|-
CASSLGRQGQNIQYF
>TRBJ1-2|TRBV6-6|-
CASSYGAGQGGYTF
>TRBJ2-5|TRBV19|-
CASSRTRVEETQYF
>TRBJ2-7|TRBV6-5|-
CASSSKRERFYEQYF
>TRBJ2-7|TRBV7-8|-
CASSFFSMGQGNEQYF
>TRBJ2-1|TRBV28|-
CASSSSSGRMDEQFF
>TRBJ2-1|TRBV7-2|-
CASRGTGSYNEQFF
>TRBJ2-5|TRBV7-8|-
CASTKRTKETQYF
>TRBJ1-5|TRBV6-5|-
CASIDRGRGQPQHF
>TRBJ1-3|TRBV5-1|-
CASSPDRISGNTIYF
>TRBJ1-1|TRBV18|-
CASSPPRPTNTEAFF
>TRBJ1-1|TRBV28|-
CATGGRDTEAFF
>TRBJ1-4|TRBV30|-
CAWSSGQANEKLFF
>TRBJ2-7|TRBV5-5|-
CASSLEGQHEQYF
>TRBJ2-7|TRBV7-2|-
CASSLKNGYEQYF
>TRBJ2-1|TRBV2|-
CASTRLVGAEQFF
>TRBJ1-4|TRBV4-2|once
CASSQEDRVREKLFF
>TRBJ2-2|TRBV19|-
CASSISRNTGELFF
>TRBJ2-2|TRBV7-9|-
CASSFSLGATGELFF
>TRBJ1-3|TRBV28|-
CASRADSSGNTIYF
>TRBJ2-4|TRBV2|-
CASSPSGVAKNIQYF
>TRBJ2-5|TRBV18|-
CASSRYEVAGRTSEWTQYF
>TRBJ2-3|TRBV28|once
CVSRDGRGTDTQYF
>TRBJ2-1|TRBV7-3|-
CASSLRGTIGNEQFF
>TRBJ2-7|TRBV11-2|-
CASSLASGLAYEQYF
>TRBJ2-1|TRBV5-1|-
CASSLTGTEIYNEQFF
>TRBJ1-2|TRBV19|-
CASNNFRGAGYTF
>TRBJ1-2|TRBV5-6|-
CASSLVGTNYGYTF
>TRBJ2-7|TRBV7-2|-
CASSLDWSAEQYF
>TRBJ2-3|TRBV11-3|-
CASSLIGADTQYF
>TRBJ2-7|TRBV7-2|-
CASSLAREGGYSYEQYF
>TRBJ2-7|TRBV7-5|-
CARSNNSPGVEQYF
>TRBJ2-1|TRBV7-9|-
CASSSGGVNEQFF